This is a list of T cell receptor beta chains from one sample in a study of STAT5B mutations in CD4+ large granular lymphocyte leukemia. Only in-frame clones appear in the TCRdb table, and some are missing; sequencing was by immunoSEQ multiplex PCR. The sample has about 23,000 clones, about 80% seen once. Sequencing was done on a sample of CD4+ T cells from blood buffy coats. Receptors originate from a human donor in good health. Both conserved end residues are part of each CDR3. Fields, in order: V gene, D gene, J gene, clone size, CDR3 protein, CDR3 DNA. The D gene is left open where the match is weak. The size of a clone is reported for some rows only, either as once, few or many, or as a class for expanded clones.

>TRBV6-1|NA|TRBJ2-6|NA
CASSEAQGSGANVLTF
TGTGCCAGCAGTGAAGCACAGGGCTCTGGGGCCAACGTCCTGACTTTC
>TRBV4-2|NA|TRBJ1-2|few
CASSHTGSYGYTF
TGTGCCAGCAGCCACACAGGGTCCTATGGCTACACCTTC
>TRBV28|NA|TRBJ2-5|NA
CASSLSAGPAQETQYF
TGTGCCAGCAGTTTATCTGCAGGCCCGGCCCAAGAGACCCAGTACTTC
>TRBV29-1|NA|TRBJ1-6|NA
CSVGTTLGSPLHF
TGCAGCGTGGGGACAACCCTGGGATCACCCCTCCACTTT
>TRBV30|NA|TRBJ1-5|few
CAWAEGGARPQHF
TGTGCCTGGGCTGAGGGGGGCGCTCGTCCCCAGCATTTT
>TRBV27|NA|TRBJ2-1|NA
CASSLGRAGNEQFF
TGTGCCAGCAGTTTAGGCAGGGCGGGCAATGAGCAGTTCTTC
>TRBV2|TRBD2|TRBJ2-3|NA
CASRPLAGGGTDTQYF
TGTGCCAGCAGACCCCTAGCGGGAGGGGGCACAGATACGCAGTATTTT
>TRBV20-1|NA|TRBJ1-1|once
CSASPGAEAFF
TGTAGTGCTAGTCCCGGGGCCGAAGCTTTCTTT
>TRBV30|NA|TRBJ1-1|NA
CAWSPLVDTEAFF
TGTGCCTGGAGTCCTCTGGTGGACACTGAAGCTTTCTTT
>TRBV29-1|NA|TRBJ1-5|NA
CSVVVQGSSNQPQHF
TGCAGCGTTGTGGTACAGGGCTCAAGCAATCAGCCCCAGCATTTT
>TRBV30|NA|TRBJ1-6|NA
CAWRFQDNSPLHF
TGTGCCTGGAGGTTCCAGGATAATTCACCCCTCCACTTT
>TRBV7-9|NA|TRBJ1-4|NA
CASSLPGAAANEKLFF
TGTGCCAGCAGCCTCCCGGGGGCTGCGGCTAATGAAAAACTGTTTTTT
>TRBV5-6|NA|TRBJ1-4|NA
CASSLEGPGEGKLFF
TGTGCCAGCAGCTTGGAGGGGCCAGGGGAGGGAAAACTGTTTTTT
>TRBV21-1|NA|TRBJ1-4|NA
CASSKLIDRSNEKLFF
TGTGCCAGCAGCAAGTTGATCGACAGGTCGAATGAAAAACTGTTTTTT
>TRBV2|NA|TRBJ1-1|NA
CASSAPEGAAFF
TGTGCCAGCAGTGCTCCAGAGGGTGCAGCTTTCTTT
>TRBV7-2|TRBD1|TRBJ2-7|once
CASSRTGTGGYEQYF
TGTGCCAGCAGCCGTACCGGGACAGGGGGGTACGAGCAGTACTTC
>TRBV10-3|TRBD2|TRBJ2-5|NA
CAISGAPRTSGRGETQYF
TGTGCCATCAGTGGGGCCCCGAGGACTAGCGGGAGAGGAGAGACCCAGTACTTC
>TRBV18|TRBD1|TRBJ2-7|few
CASSPQGQGDEQYF
TGTGCCAGCTCACCTCAGGGACAGGGCGACGAGCAGTACTTC
>TRBV11-3|NA|TRBJ2-7|NA
CASSFASRDEQYF
TGTGCCAGCAGCTTTGCCAGTCGTGACGAGCAGTACTTC
>TRBV7-9|TRBD1|TRBJ2-7|few
CASRARTGSYEQYF
TGTGCCAGCAGGGCGAGGACAGGATCCTACGAGCAGTACTTC
>TRBV2|TRBD2|TRBJ2-5|NA
CASGGTSGGSETQYF
TGTGCCAGCGGAGGGACTAGCGGGGGGTCAGAGACCCAGTACTTC
>TRBV7-8|TRBD1|TRBJ1-5|NA
CASSNPGQRGNQPQHF
TGTGCCAGCAGCAACCCGGGACAGCGAGGCAATCAGCCCCAGCATTTT
>TRBV5-5|NA|TRBJ1-1|NA
CASRWTGETEAFF
TGTGCCAGCAGATGGACGGGGGAGACTGAAGCTTTCTTT
>TRBV27|TRBD1|TRBJ1-2|NA
CASKGSGTDKLKYGYTF
TGTGCCAGCAAGGGATCCGGGACAGACAAATTGAAGTATGGCTACACCTTC
>TRBV30|NA|TRBJ1-4|few
CAWARQATNEKLFF
TGTGCCTGGGCTAGACAGGCAACTAATGAAAAACTGTTTTTT
>TRBV30|NA|TRBJ2-7|NA
CAWKGMGTAYEQYF
TGTGCCTGGAAGGGTATGGGGACCGCCTACGAGCAGTACTTC
>TRBV4-2|TRBD1|TRBJ2-7|NA
CASSQAWTGGGNEQYF
TGTGCCAGCAGCCAAGCATGGACAGGGGGCGGGAACGAGCAGTATTTC
>TRBV7-9|NA|TRBJ2-3|NA
CASSLVSPDTQYF
TGTGCCAGCAGCTTAGTCTCTCCAGATACGCAGTATTTT
>TRBV11-3|TRBD1|TRBJ2-2|NA
CASSRTGFVGELFF
TGTGCCAGTAGTCGGACAGGGTTTGTCGGGGAGCTGTTTTTT